This T cell receptor (beta chain) comes out of a study of ipilimumab plus nivolumab after autologous stem cell transplantation. Study-level information: Both relapsed and primary refractory DLBCL were included. Study-level results: The authors say TCR, Treg and microbiome findings warrant further study.

Germline V gives CDR1 SGHNT, CDR2 YENEEA. Trimming left V 2 bases short and J 5 bases short, with 22 bases between. This CDR3 region has 19 residues. Starting 14 to 28 days after autologous transplant, ipilimumab 1 mg/kg was given. Patients got 3 mg/kg IV nivolumab weeks 1, 4, 7, 10, then biweekly through week 26. Concerning this clone: The antigen remains unidentified.

Using immunoSEQ multiplex PCR, the repertoire was profiled, and TCRdb retains in-frame clones only, with some absent. Of some 19,000 clones in the sample, around 80% were seen once. The starting material was PBMCs, obtained in a trial of ipilimumab plus nivolumab as post-transplant consolidation. This sequence originates from a male donor with diffuse large B-cell lymphoma. V is TRBV11-3 and J is TRBJ1-6; D is possibly TRBD1 (5 bases). CDR3 amino acids: CASSLSLARAAEDNSPLHF. DNA for the CDR3: TGTGCCAGCAGCTTATCCCTCGCCAGGGCCGCTGAGGATAATTCACCCCTCCACTTT.